This T cell receptor beta chain comes out of a study of cytomegalovirus exposure and HLA in healthy donors. Points from the study as a whole: Compared with the approximately 680-donor mean, an Asian-associated ancestry cluster reportedly had fewer N-insertions, according to a later analysis.

The PCR was carried out with 60 Vbeta primers and 13 Jbeta primers. Sequencing was performed with immunoSEQ multiplex PCR; in TCRdb, only in-frame clones are kept and a portion is missing. The sample contains about 110,000 clones, over 80% of which appear only once. This clone has more than one count but fewer than ten. Antigen specificity is unknown. CDR1 MNHEY and CDR2 SVGAGI come from the germline V gene. V was pared by 7 bases and J by 1 base, with 13 bases between. There are 14 residues in the CDR3. The V and J genes are TRBV6-5 and TRBJ1-1; possible D gene TRBD1, 5 bases. The sequencing input was PBMCs. The TCR originated in a man aged 45-65 years in good health and CMV-seronegative. CDR3: CASNAGWGNTEAFF. In nucleotides, the CDR3 is TGTGCCAGCAACGCAGGGTGGGGGAACACTGAAGCTTTCTTT.